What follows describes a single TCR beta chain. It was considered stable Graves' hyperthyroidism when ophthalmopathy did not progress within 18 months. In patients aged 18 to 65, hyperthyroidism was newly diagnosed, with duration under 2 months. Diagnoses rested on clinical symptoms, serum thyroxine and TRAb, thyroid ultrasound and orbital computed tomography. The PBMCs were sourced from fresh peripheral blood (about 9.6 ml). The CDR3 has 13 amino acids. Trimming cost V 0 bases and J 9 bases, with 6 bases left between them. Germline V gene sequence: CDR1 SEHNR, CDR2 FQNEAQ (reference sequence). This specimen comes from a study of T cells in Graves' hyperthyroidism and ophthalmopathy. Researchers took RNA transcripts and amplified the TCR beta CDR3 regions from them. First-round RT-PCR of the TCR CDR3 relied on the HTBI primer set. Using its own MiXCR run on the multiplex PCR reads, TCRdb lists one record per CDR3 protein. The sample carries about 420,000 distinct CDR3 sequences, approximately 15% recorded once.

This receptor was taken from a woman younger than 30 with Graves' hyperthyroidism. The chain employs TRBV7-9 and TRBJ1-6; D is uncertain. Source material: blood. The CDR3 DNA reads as TGTGCCAGCAGCTTAGCGGAGGGTTCACCCCTCCACTTT. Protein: CASSLAEGSPLHF.